The 13 T cell receptor beta chains below were found in one sample sequenced in a study of blood T cell repertoires in COVID-19. Using immunoSEQ multiplex PCR, the repertoire was profiled, and TCRdb retains in-frame clones only, with some absent. The sample lists over 200,000 clones; 75% to 90% were seen once. Sequences were obtained from peripheral blood. These receptor sequences come from a man aged 25 to 40 with COVID-19, enrolled during active disease.

The chain employs TRBV7-3 and TRBJ2-3, with TRBD1 matching over 7 bases. Germline values: CDR1 SGHTA, CDR2 FQGTGA. The CDR3 totals 14 residues. The J segment lost 4 bases and the V segment lost 5 bases, leaving 6 bases of the junction unmatched. CDR3 DNA sequence: TGTGCCAGCAGCCAAGACAGGGCCTCAGATACGCAGTATTTT. Its protein is CASSQDRASDTQYF.

This clone occurred once. The rearrangement links TRBV5-1 to TRBJ2-1; tentative D call: TRBD2 (7 bases). There are 13 residues in the CDR3. Germline values: CDR1 SGHRS, CDR2 YFSETQ. V gave up 5 bases and J gave up 6 bases, with 12 bases separating them. CDR3 sequence: CASREGGPNEQFF. In DNA, the CDR3 is TGCGCCAGCAGGGAGGGGGGGCCCAATGAGCAGTTCTTC.

The rearrangement uses TRBV5-1 and TRBJ2-2; D is unclear. The V end lost 1 base, the J end lost 7 bases, and 8 bases lay between the germline ends. There are 13 residues in the CDR3. Germline V gene data show CDR1 as SGHRS and CDR2 as YFSETQ. CDR3 residues: CASSLTADGELFF. DNA of the CDR3: TGCGCCAGCAGCTTGACTGCCGACGGGGAGCTGTTTTTT.

V gene TRBV3-1 (or the pseudogene TRBV3-2) combines with J gene TRBJ2-2; D may be TRBD1 (6 bases). CDR3 size: 17 residues. Trimming left V 0 bases short and J 3 bases short, with 14 bases between. Per germline, CDR1 LGHDT and CDR2 YNNKEL (reference sequence). The CDR3 DNA follows: TGTGCCAGCAGCCAAGAGTGGCCCAGGGGTGACACCGGGGAGCTGTTTTTT. Its translation is CASSQEWPRGDTGELFF.

This sequence joins TRBV27 and TRBJ1-1; 10 bases are a match to TRBD1. V was pared by 7 bases and J by 1 base, with 9 bases of the junction left unmatched. The CDR3 runs 16 residues. CDR1 is MNHEY and CDR2 is SMNVEV in the germline V gene (reference sequence). The CDR3 DNA is TGTGCCAGCATCCCGGGACAGGGGAAATGGAACACTGAAGCTTTCTTT. Its translation: CASIPGQGKWNTEAFF.

Here the CDR3 DNA reads TGCGCCAGTAGCGGCCTTAACACTGAAGCTTTCTTT. It encodes CASSGLNTEAFF. The V gene is TRBV10-2, the J gene TRBJ1-1; no reliable D call. This CDR3 has 12 residues. V was trimmed by 9 bases and J by 2 bases, leaving 10 bases between them. Germline CDR1 is WSHSY and CDR2 is SAAADI.

This clone was seen a few times. V is TRBV19 and J is TRBJ1-1; D gene ambiguous. V was trimmed by 3 bases and J by 0 bases, leaving 5 bases between them. The length of the CDR3 is 13 residues. Germline CDR1 reads LNHDA; CDR2 reads SQIVND (reference sequence). The CDR3 is CASSIGMNTEAFF. Written as DNA, the CDR3 is TGTGCCAGTAGTATTGGCATGAACACTGAAGCTTTCTTT.

This rearrangement joins TRBV5-4 to TRBJ2-5, with TRBD1 matching 9 bases. J lost 1 base, V lost 3 bases, and 4 bases had no gene match. The germline CDR1 and CDR2 sequences are SGHNT and YYREEE (reference sequence). This CDR3 region has 15 residues. The CDR3 region is CASSSSQGAQETQYF. The CDR3 DNA is TGTGCCAGCAGCTCCTCACAGGGGGCCCAAGAGACCCAGTACTTC.

This clone is a singleton in its sample. The chain links TRBV29-1 to TRBJ1-2, with D perhaps TRBD1 (5 bases). The CDR3 length is 13 residues. CDR1 is SQVTM, CDR2 ANQGSEA, per germline. V was clipped by 1 base and J by 7 bases, with 13 bases between them. CDR3: CSVEVGGVRGYTF. Written as DNA, the CDR3 is TGCAGCGTTGAAGTGGGAGGGGTCCGTGGCTACACCTTC.

The genes are TRBV27 and TRBJ2-1; tentatively, D is TRBD2 (5 bases). Germline CDR1 is MNHEY and CDR2 is SMNVEV (reference sequence). Deletions cut 4 bases from V and 0 bases from J, with 10 bases between. The CDR3 covers 15 residues. CDR3 loop: CASSYSVSSYNEQFF. The CDR3, as DNA: TGTGCCAGCAGTTATAGCGTAAGCTCCTACAATGAGCAGTTCTTC.

The chain couples TRBV30 to TRBJ1-5; no clear D gene. The CDR3 totals 14 residues. CDR1 and CDR2 from the germline V gene are GTSNPN and SVGIG (reference sequence). Trimming took 0 bases from V and 1 from J, leaving 7 bases between them. CDR3 DNA: TGTGCCTGGAGTGTACCGGGGAGCAATCAGCCCCAGCATTTT. It specifies CAWSVPGSNQPQHF. The full variable domain, with the rest looked up from reference TRBV30 and TRBJ1-5, is SQTIHQWPATLVQPVGSPLSLECTVEGTSNPNLYWYRQAAGRGLQLLFYSVGIGQISSEVPQNLSASRPQDRQFILSSKKLLLSDSGFYLCAWSVPGSNQPQHFGDGTRLSIL.

V gene TRBV27 combines with J gene TRBJ2-3, with 10 nucleotides matching TRBD2. Germline V lookup: CDR1 MNHEY, CDR2 SMNVEV (reference sequence). J lost 1 base, V lost 3 bases, and 1 base had no gene match. The CDR3 is made up of 15 amino acids. The CDR3 DNA is TGTGCCAGCAGTTTTACTAGCGGGGGCACAGATACGCAGTATTTT. Encoded protein: CASSFTSGGTDTQYF.

In its sample, this clone was seen a few times. J is TRBJ2-1 and V is TRBV10-3; D might be TRBD2 (5 bases). With 0 bases removed from V and 0 bases from J, the gap between germline ends came to 12 bases. CDR3 length: 17 amino acids. Per the germline V gene, CDR1 is ENHRY and CDR2 is SYGVKD. CDR3 in DNA: TGTGCCATCAGTGAGTCTACGGACTCTCTCTCCTACAATGAGCAGTTCTTC. Protein sequence: CAISESTDSLSYNEQFF.